Presented here are 10 T cell receptor beta chains from one specimen sequenced in a study of cytomegalovirus exposure and HLA in healthy donors. PCR amplification relied on 60 Vbeta primers (plus 13 Jbeta primers). Profiling relied on immunoSEQ multiplex PCR, and the TCRdb table lists in-frame clones only, not all of them. The repertoire shows around 130,000 clones; the top ten hold 1.5% to 2%. The specimen sequenced was PBMCs. Every receptor here comes from a woman in her sixties or seventies in good health and CMV-seronegative.

This chain uses TRBV10-2 with TRBJ2-1; possibly TRBD2 for D (5 bases). Germline loops: CDR1 WSHSY, CDR2 SAAADI. CDR3 length: 15 amino acids. V lost 6 bases, J lost 3 bases, and 15 bases lay in between. In DNA form, the CDR3 reads TGCGCCAGCAGATCTATTAGCGCGAGCTACAATGAGCAGTTCTTC. Residues: CASRSISASYNEQFF.

The chain is built from TRBV28 and TRBJ2-5, with 7 bases lining up with TRBD2. Germline trimming cut 4 bases from V and 4 bases from J; bases unmatched to any gene: 6. The CDR3 length is 14 residues. Germline CDR1 MDHEN, CDR2 SYDVKM. In DNA, the CDR3 is TGTGCCAGCAGTTGGGGGGGGAGGAGAGAGACCCAGTACTTC. Protein sequence: CASSWGGRRETQYF. Combining the CDR3 with reference TRBV28 and TRBJ2-5 gives the whole variable domain DVKVTQSSRYLVKRTGEKVFLECVQDMDHENMFWYRQDPGLGLRLIYFSYDVKMKEKGDIPEGYSVSREKKERFSLILESASTNQTSMYLCASSWGGRRETQYFGPGTRLLVL.

The chain couples TRBV2 to TRBJ2-5, with D perhaps matching TRBD2 (6 bases). This CDR3 has 15 residues. Looked up from germline, CDR1 is SNHLY and CDR2 is FYNNEI. V was trimmed by 3 bases and J by 5 bases, leaving 16 bases between them. CDR3 residues: CASSDGLALSETQYF. CDR3 in DNA: TGTGCCAGCAGTGATGGGCTAGCGTTAAGTGAGACCCAGTACTTC. Full variable domain (remainder filled in from reference TRBV2 and TRBJ2-5): EPEVTQTPSHQVTQMGQEVILRCVPISNHLYFYWYRQILGQKVEFLVSFYNNEISEKSEIFDDQFSVERPDGSNFTLKIRSTKLEDSAMYFCASSDGLALSETQYFGPGTRLLVL.

CDR3: CASRPGTSNLAKNIQYF. CDR3 DNA: TGCGCCAGCAGGCCCGGGACTAGCAATCTAGCCAAAAACATTCAGTACTTC. The rearrangement joins TRBV5-1 to TRBJ2-4; 9 bases align to TRBD2. Trimming took 5 bases from V and 0 from J; bases not matched to a gene: 9. The CDR3 contains 17 residues. Looked up from germline, CDR1 is SGHRS and CDR2 is YFSETQ.

V gene TRBV6-5 combines with J gene TRBJ2-1, with D perhaps matching TRBD2 (7 bases). Germline loops: CDR1 MNHEY, CDR2 SVGAGI. Trimming stripped 7 bases from V and 6 bases from J, with 19 bases between. The CDR3 extends over 15 amino acids. Here the CDR3 reads CASTRTPRGGNEQFF. As DNA, the CDR3 is TGTGCCAGCACTCGAACGCCGAGGGGGGGCAATGAGCAGTTCTTC.

The gene calls are TRBV27 and TRBJ1-2, with 7 bases aligning to TRBD1. V lost 6 bases to trimming and J lost 5 bases; unmatched junction nucleotides: 6. Germline loops: CDR1 MNHEY, CDR2 SMNVEV (reference sequence). The CDR3 sequence is 13 residues long. The CDR3 here is CASSRTGQYGYTF. The CDR3 DNA reads TGTGCCAGCAGCCGGACGGGACAGTATGGCTACACCTTC.

The chain recombines TRBV5-6 with TRBJ2-7; tentative D call: TRBD2 (7 bases). In germline, CDR1 is SGHDT, CDR2 YYEEEE. V was cut by 4 bases and J by 5 bases, with 10 bases left in between. The CDR3 totals 12 residues. The CDR3 loop reads CASSPGGHEQYF. CDR3 nucleotides: TGTGCCAGCAGCCCCGGGGGGCACGAGCAGTACTTC. The full variable domain, completed using reference TRBV5-6 and TRBJ2-7, is DAGVTQSPTHLIKTRGQQVTLRCSPKSGHDTVSWYQQALGQGPQFIFQYYEEEERQRGNFPDRFSGHQFPNYSSELNVNALLLGDSALYLCASSPGGHEQYFGPGTRLTVT.

The V and J genes are TRBV20-1 and TRBJ2-1, with D perhaps TRBD2 (6 bases). Germline-derived CDR1 and CDR2 are DFQATT and SNEGSKA (reference sequence). The CDR3 covers 11 residues. Trimming removed 5 bases from V and 16 bases from J, with 18 bases in between. CDR3 sequence (DNA): TGCAGTGCTCAGGACTACCCACTTCGCTTCTTC. As protein: CSAQDYPLRFF.

The V and J genes are TRBV18 and TRBJ2-5; D is uncertain. The CDR3 runs to 13 residues. Trimming stripped 3 bases from V and 2 bases from J, with 7 bases between. From germline, CDR1 is KGHSH and CDR2 LQKENI. The CDR3 DNA sequence: TGTGCCAGCTCACCGAGCGAACAAGAGACCCAGTACTTC. Protein sequence: CASSPSEQETQYF.

About this clone itself: The conserved final phenylalanine or tryptophan is absent from the CDR3, which likely points to a read error. This chain links TRBV2 with TRBJ2-7, with 9 bases aligning to TRBD2. The CDR3 covers 15 residues. CDR1 and CDR2 from the germline V gene are SNHLY and FYNNEI. Losses at the gene ends were 3 bases for V and 2 bases for J; bases not matched to a gene: 5. The CDR3 is CASSDRLAGTYEQYS. Written as DNA, the CDR3 is TGTGCCAGCAGTGATCGGCTAGCGGGAACCTACGAGCAGTACTCC.